This T cell receptor (beta chain) came from a study of shared clonotypes between healthy human individuals. Study-level results: The study found lower generation probabilities in non-shared clonotypes than in those shared by all four donors.

The repertoire was sequenced with immunoSEQ multiplex PCR; TCRdb's copy has only in-frame clones and lacks some. The data hold hundreds of thousands of clones, with 55% to 85% observed a single time. On this clone itself: Its antigen is unidentified.

Trimming stripped 3 bases from V and 6 bases from J, with 14 bases between. Germline V gene data show CDR1 as MGHRA and CDR2 as YSYEKL. The CDR3 totals 15 residues. Source material: memory CD4+ T cells sorted from blood. The subset was: CD45RA-negative fraction. This chain links TRBV4-1 with TRBJ2-2, with D maybe TRBD1 (5 bases). The clonotype comes from a woman under 40 in good health. The CDR3 region has the DNA TGCGCCAGCAGCCACGGTCAGGGTGCGGCCGGGGAGCTGTTTTTT. This gives the protein CASSHGQGAAGELFF.